This TCR beta chain was documented in a study of shared clonotypes between healthy human individuals. Looking at the study overall: Each donor's CD8 memory used one plate, CD8 naive two, each CD4 subset three.

This table comes from immunoSEQ multiplex PCR, and its TCRdb copy is limited to in-frame clones, with some not included. Among 400,000 to 600,000 clones listed, around 95% were seen once. The V end lost 4 bases, the J end lost 2 bases, and 9 bases lay between the germline ends. This CDR3 comprises 12 residues. Germline values: CDR1 SQVTM, CDR2 ANQGSEA. General study points: Exclusively blood specimens were collected; tissue repertoires likely differ. The diversity represented, both genetic and in exposure history, was limited by few donors.

In its sample, this clone was seen a few times. Antigen specificity is unknown. The chain links TRBV29-1 to TRBJ2-7; D possibly corresponds to TRBD1 (5 bases). The sample comprised naive CD4+ T cells sorted from blood. Sample subset: CD45RA+ positively selected. The sequence derives from a woman aged 25 to 39 in good health. This CDR3 is CSVGGSPYEQYF. The CDR3 nucleotides are TGCAGCGTTGGGGGCAGCCCCTACGAGCAGTACTTC.